This entry describes one T cell receptor beta chain. It has no known antigen specificity. The input lacks base qualities; no much larger clone sits a single base away. From cysteine to phenylalanine, the CDR3 is 15 amino acids long. The read is trimmed to its CDR3 DNA, 45 bases read in frame from base 1. V trim: 1 base; J trim: 0 bases; unmatched bases: 2. For CDR1 and CDR2, the germline V gene (reference sequence) lists SGHNT and YYREEE. The time point label here, explained by the study, means: baseline before first vaccination. The treatment or condition label, as the study defines it: meningococcal conjugate vaccine given as trial control. Samples from vaccinated people were obtained from the UK trials COV001 and COV002, which included a single-blind randomized controlled phase 2/3 trial of AZD1222 (ChAdOx1 nCoV-19) in healthy adults. For TCRbeta chain sequencing, PBMC samples from trial participants were taken at day 0 and at day 28 after the second dose.

The entry originates in a study of T cell responses to AZD1222 COVID-19 vaccine (dated by TCRdb to the early 2020s). The study in broad terms: TCR sequencing was performed for some 250 trial participants, of whom some 200 were given two doses of AZD1222 and around 26 were given two doses of MenACWY control vaccine. Enrollment into the trials was organized by age into subgroups of 18-55, 56-69 and 70-plus years, and those subgroups contained roughly 150, 30 and 60 TCR-sequenced participants, respectively.

Broader findings and caveats from the paper: Vaccine-associated CD4 TCRs spanned the whole spike protein, with dominant responses in regions 160-218 and 743-854. No day 14 peak-response samples were available, so repertoires were characterized only after the peak T cell response. Most participants were white British and females outnumbered males, and the authors suggested that clonal diversity may have been underestimated. Reportedly, close to half of the unique spike-specific TCRs recognized epitopes lying outside the regions that are mutated in the B.1.351 and B.1.1.7 variants. Conclusions about previously exposed vaccinees are limited, since just a handful of AZD1222 recipients were seropositive for SARS-CoV-2 at baseline. After two AZD1222 doses, both the breadth and the depth of spike-specific TCRs were significantly higher than at day 0 and than in MenACWY recipients. In the small 56-69-year group, the increase in depth fell short of significance, most likely because of low power.

The CDR3 regions of human TCRbeta chains were subjected to immunosequencing. In the source study's methods: TCRs in the repertoires were compared against a reference library of SARS-CoV-2-specific TCRs that had been generated with the MIRA antigen-specificity platform. Breadth meant the fraction of unique TCRs that were SARS-CoV-2-associated, whereas depth meant the fraction of total T cells that were SARS-CoV-2-associated. Using the MIRA data, each spike-specific TCR was assigned both to the spike region to which the TCR was reactive and to a CD4 or CD8 class. Log10-transformed breadth and depth values were compared by one-way ANOVA with Sidak's multiple comparisons tests. What TCRdb holds here is the immuneACCESS table cut down to in-frame rearrangements. Part of the clones is not present; checked against another copy, under half of the missing clones reflect an unresolved V gene, and the others are unexplained. V and J calls and clone size are given by that table; D and trimming were obtained from the DNA. Present in this sample are tens of thousands of clones, over 75% of which were seen just once. Roughly 5% of the sample is held by the ten biggest clonotypes.

This sequence was found in an adult in good health. Source: peripheral blood, taken on day 0 of MenACWY control vaccination. The sequence joins TRBV5-4 to TRBJ2-3; a stretch of 7 junction bases matches TRBD2. The sequenced DNA is TGTGCCAGCAGCTTGACAGCGGGGAGCACAGATACGCAGTATTTT. Protein translation: CASSLTAGSTDTQYF. This CDR3, with the reference TRBV5-4 and TRBJ2-3 proteins standing in past its ends, gives the full variable domain ETGVTQSPTHLIKTRGQQVTLRCSSQSGHNTVSWYQQALGQGPQFIFQYYREEENGRGNFPPRFSGLQFPNYSSELNVNALELDDSALYLCASSLTAGSTDTQYFGPGTRLTVL.